This T cell receptor (beta chain) emerged from a study of shared clonotypes between healthy human individuals. Study-level findings and limits: Sequencing of the sorted subsets was shown by rarefaction to be incomplete despite large depth.

Profiled with immunoSEQ multiplex PCR; TCRdb holds only in-frame clones, not every one. This table has around 2.5 million clones, approximately 94% appearing once. About this clone: Its antigen is not identified.

The CDR3 runs to 15 residues. J lost 2 bases, V lost 5 bases, and 7 bases had no gene match. Germline V gene lookup returns CDR1 SGHVS and CDR2 FNYEAQ. The receptor's source is a man between 18 and 29 years old in good health. Some clones in this sample may be carry-over from other donors' samples. What was sequenced was naive CD4+ T cells from PBMCs. Subset meaning: CD45RA+ positively selected. The chain has TRBV7-6 and TRBJ2-3, with TRBD2 matching over 7 bases. Here the CDR3 DNA reads TGTGCCAGCAGCGCCGGAGCGGGGTTCACAGATACGCAGTATTTT. Translated, it gives CASSAGAGFTDTQYF.